The 25 T cell receptor beta chains reported below all come from one sample, sequenced in a study of regulatory T cells in long-lasting Graves disease. HTBI primers from iRepertoire and Arm-PCR of CDR3 regions yielded the TCR beta libraries. Using its own MiXCR run on the multiplex PCR reads, TCRdb lists one record per CDR3 protein. This sample has 400,000 or so distinct CDR3 sequences, with around 20% found just once. Indicated time point: persistent/refractory GD, antithyroid drugs over 5 years with positive TRAb. RNA from PBMCs was the source of the TCR library. The sequencing used peripheral blood mononuclear cells (PBMCs), collected when the disease was refractory, from a patient treated with antithyroid drugs. The receptors were gathered from a female donor with Graves disease.

This clonotype was counted between two and nine times. The chain is built from TRBV19 and TRBJ1-5; D ambiguous. Germline lookup yields CDR1 LNHDA and CDR2 SQIVND (reference sequence). Trimming removed 5 bases from V and 5 bases from J, with 16 bases in between. This CDR3 spans 15 amino acids. CDR3 nucleotide sequence: TGTGCCAGTAGTTGGGCTCCGAGGAGGGATCAGCCCCAGCATTTT. The encoded protein is CASSWAPRRDQPQHF.

This clonotype has a count of ten or more. V and J are TRBV28 and TRBJ1-5, with unresolved D. Deletions cut 5 bases from V and 3 bases from J, with 11 bases between. The CDR3 extends over 14 amino acids. From germline, CDR1 is MDHEN and CDR2 SYDVKM. CDR3 region: CASSPLQHNQPQHF. In DNA form, the CDR3 reads TGTGCCAGCAGTCCCCTGCAGCACAATCAGCCCCAGCATTTT.

This clonotype appeared many times. The chain joins TRBV20-1 to TRBJ1-5, with 8 bases identical to TRBD1. With 3 bases clipped from V and 6 bases from J, the junction kept 7 bases outside the gene matches. This CDR3 is 14 amino acids long. Looked up from germline, CDR1 is DFQATT and CDR2 is SNEGSKA (reference sequence). The CDR3 loop reads CSASYAGGGQPQHF. The CDR3 DNA follows: TGCAGTGCTAGTTACGCAGGGGGCGGTCAGCCCCAGCATTTT.

Many counts were recorded for this clonotype. The CDR3 reads CASSLYRDRGNTIYF. CDR3 sequence (DNA): TGTGCCAGCAGTTTGTATCGGGACAGGGGGAACACCATATATTTT. The V call is TRBV28, the J call TRBJ1-3; TRBD1 matches 11 bases. Germline values: CDR1 MDHEN, CDR2 SYDVKM. V gave up 3 bases and J gave up 7 bases; unmatched junction bases: 5. The length of the CDR3 is 15 residues. Combining the CDR3 with reference TRBV28 and TRBJ1-3 gives the whole variable domain DVKVTQSSRYLVKRTGEKVFLECVQDMDHENMFWYRQDPGLGLRLIYFSYDVKMKEKGDIPEGYSVSREKKERFSLILESASTNQTSMYLCASSLYRDRGNTIYFGEGSWLTVV.

This clonotype was detected many times. The chain recombines TRBV29-1 with TRBJ1-2; 7 bases are a match to TRBD1. Trimming at V came to 8 bases and at J to 3 bases, leaving 9 bases not matched to a gene. The germline V gene has CDR1 SQVTM and CDR2 ANQGSEA. The CDR3 totals 13 residues. Written as DNA, the CDR3 is TGCAGCTATACTCGGGACAGCTACTATGGCTACACCTTC. It specifies CSYTRDSYYGYTF.

A few counts support this clonotype. The rearrangement links TRBV3-1 to TRBJ2-7; D not certain. CDR1 and CDR2 (germline): LGHDT, YNNKEL (reference sequence). V lost 0 bases and J lost 3, with 6 bases in between. The CDR3 is 13 amino acids. The chain's CDR3 is CASSQERNYEQYF. The CDR3 DNA is TGTGCCAGCAGCCAAGAGAGAAACTACGAGCAGTACTTC.

This clonotype turned up a few times. This sequence joins TRBV5-1 and TRBJ1-1, with TRBD1 matching over 7 bases. Germline CDR1 is SGHRS and CDR2 is YFSETQ. J gave up 1 base and V 4 bases, and 10 bases lay outside the gene matches. The CDR3 consists of 16 residues. CDR3 DNA: TGCGCCAGCAGCCTACAAGGGGGCTCGAGGAACACTGAAGCTTTCTTT. Translation gives CASSLQGGSRNTEAFF.

The chain employs TRBV5-1 and TRBJ1-2; maybe TRBD1 (6 bases). This CDR3 region has 13 residues. CDR1 is SGHRS and CDR2 is YFSETQ in the germline V gene. The V end was cut by 5 bases, the J end by 6 bases, with 14 bases between. CDR3 loop: CASSVGGANGYTF. The CDR3 DNA sequence: TGCGCCAGCAGTGTCGGGGGGGCCAATGGCTACACCTTC.

This clonotype has a single count. A much more abundant neighbour one base away suggests this may be a read error. This chain links TRBV12-3 or TRBV12-4 with TRBJ1-1, with D uncertain. The CDR3 runs to 15 residues. The CDR3 bases are TGTGCCAGCAGTGTGGGCTCGGGCCTGAACACTGAAGCTCTCTTT. This sequence encodes CASSVGSGLNTEALF.

CDR3 residues: CASSPSDWKETQYF. In DNA, the CDR3 is TGTGCCAGCAGCCCCTCGGACTGGAAAGAGACCCAGTACTTC. The V gene is TRBV3-1, the J gene TRBJ2-5; D may be TRBD2 (5 bases). The germline V gene encodes CDR1 LGHDT and CDR2 YNNKEL (reference sequence). The CDR3 totals 14 residues. V lost 4 bases to trimming and J lost 3 bases, with 12 bases between them.

This clonotype has a handful of counts. This chain connects TRBV7-2 to TRBJ1-3; D gene unclear. CDR1 is SGHTA, CDR2 FQGNSA, per germline. The V end lost 4 bases, the J end lost 2 bases, and 9 bases lay between the germline ends. CDR3 size: 14 residues. In DNA, the CDR3 is TGTGCCAGCAGCTCGTCGGTTGCTGGAAACACCATATATTTT. The encoded protein is CASSSSVAGNTIYF.

The chain employs TRBV28 and TRBJ2-6, with TRBD1 as a possible D gene (5 bases). Germline V gene data show CDR1 as MDHEN and CDR2 as SYDVKM. V lost 4 bases, J lost 0 bases, and 16 bases lay in between. This CDR3 spans 18 amino acids. CDR3 nucleotides: TGTGCCAGCAGTTACGATCAGGGCCGCTACTCTGGGGCCAACGTCCTGACTTTC. It translates to CASSYDQGRYSGANVLTF.

This clonotype was detected a few times. The rearrangement uses TRBV7-2 and TRBJ1-5, with D maybe TRBD1 (5 bases). Germline CDR1 is SGHTA and CDR2 is FQGNSA. CDR3 length: 15 residues. Trimming left V 2 bases short and J 2 bases short, with 10 bases between. DNA for the CDR3: TGTGCCAGCAGCTTAAACACAGGTGGCAATCAGCCCCAGCATTTT. It is translated as CASSLNTGGNQPQHF.

This clonotype appeared a few times. The chain employs TRBV29-1 and TRBJ2-1; D is undetermined. Germline assignment: CDR1 SQVTM and CDR2 ANQGSEA. CDR3 length: 13 residues. Trimming took off 4 bases at V and 6 bases at J, with 13 bases between the two ends. In DNA, the CDR3 is TGCAGCGTTGCCGGCCCCGTCTCCAATGAGCAGTTCTTC. Translating it yields CSVAGPVSNEQFF.

This clonotype turned up a few times. The chain couples TRBV6-2 or TRBV6-3 to TRBJ2-7, with 9 bases lining up with TRBD2. The CDR3 consists of 12 residues. Germline CDR1 and CDR2: MNHEY and SVGEGT. J gave up 1 base and V 8 bases, and 0 bases lay outside the gene matches. CDR3 sequence (DNA): TGTGCCAGCCTAGCGGGGTCCTACGAGCAGTACTTC. The encoded protein is CASLAGSYEQYF.

This clonotype was detected only a few times. CDR3 sequence (DNA): TGTGCCAGCAGCAACCAAGGATACACCGGGGAGCTGTTTTTT. It translates to CASSNQGYTGELFF. J is TRBJ2-2 and V is TRBV7-2; the D is unclear. The CDR3 spans 14 residues. CDR1 is SGHTA and CDR2 is FQGNSA in the germline V gene. The V end was cut by 5 bases, the J end by 3 bases, with 10 bases between.

The table lists this clonotype with many counts. The CDR3: CASSLDRGEWEQYF. CDR3 DNA: TGTGCCAGCAGTTTAGATAGGGGGGAGTGGGAGCAGTACTTC. The rearrangement uses TRBV28 and TRBJ2-7; tentatively, D is TRBD1 or TRBD2 (6 bases each). The CDR3 covers 14 residues. The V gene's germline CDR1 is MDHEN and CDR2 SYDVKM. Trimming pared 2 bases from V and 7 bases from J, leaving 15 bases between.

On this clonotype itself: This sequence may be a read error, since a much larger clone differs from it by one base. This sequence joins TRBV30 and TRBJ2-7; maybe TRBD2 (5 bases). The CDR3 extends over 12 amino acids. The germline V gene encodes CDR1 GTSNPN and CDR2 SVGIG (reference sequence). The CDR3 region has the DNA TGTACCTGGAGCGGAGTCTCCTACGAGCAGTACTTC. It is translated as CTWSGVSYEQYF.

About this clonotype itself: This sequence may be a read error, since a much larger clone differs from it by one base. V is TRBV19 and J is TRBJ1-2, with a possible D match to TRBD1 (6 bases). This CDR3 has 13 residues. The germline gives CDR1 LNHDA, CDR2 SQIVND (reference sequence). This CDR3 is CASTRGGLYGHTF. CDR3 sequence (DNA): TGTGCCAGTACTAGGGGGGGTCTCTATGGCCACACCTTC.

This clonotype has a handful of counts. The CDR3 DNA follows: TGCGCCAGCAGCTCGGGGGACGGGGCCTATGGCTACACCTTC. This codes for CASSSGDGAYGYTF. The V call is TRBV5-1, the J call TRBJ1-2; tentative D call: TRBD1 (5 bases). The CDR3 totals 14 residues. Germline CDR1 is SGHRS and CDR2 is YFSETQ. V lost 3 bases, J lost 4 bases, and 13 bases lay in between.

In its sample, this clonotype was seen a few times. The chain carries TRBV6-1 and TRBJ2-7; 10 nucleotides agree with TRBD1. Germline values: CDR1 MNHNS, CDR2 SASEGT. The CDR3 runs 16 residues. J was trimmed by 4 bases and V by 6 bases; bases with no gene match: 12. In DNA form, the CDR3 reads TGTGCCAGCAGCCAGACAGGGGGCCCGAAAGAATACGAGCAGTACTTC. Its protein is CASSQTGGPKEYEQYF.

This clonotype was recorded many times. The V gene is TRBV19, the J gene TRBJ2-5; TRBD2 matches 14 bases. This CDR3 region has 16 residues. The germline V gene has CDR1 LNHDA and CDR2 SQIVND (reference sequence). With V trimmed by 5 bases and J by 4 bases, 6 bases remained unmatched. The CDR3 here is CASSWGLAGVTETQYF. CDR3 in DNA: TGTGCCAGTAGTTGGGGACTAGCGGGAGTCACAGAGACCCAGTACTTC.

This sequence joins TRBV5-8 and TRBJ2-4, with 9 bases matching TRBD1. The J call may be mistaken, given a closer DNA end match to TRBJ2-7. The V gene's germline CDR1 is SGHTS and CDR2 YDEGEE. The length of the CDR3 is 16 residues. The CDR3 sequence: CASSLDWTGDLYEQYF. The CDR3 bases are TGTGCCAGCAGCTTGGATTGGACAGGGGACCTCTACGAGCAGTACTTC.

This clonotype was seen repeatedly, ten times or more. This chain connects TRBV28 to TRBJ1-5; the match to TRBD1 covers 9 bases. The CDR3 is 17 residues long. The germline V gene has CDR1 MDHEN and CDR2 SYDVKM. Trimming removed 7 bases from V and 4 bases from J; junction bases left unmatched: 14. The CDR3 DNA sequence: TGTGCCAGCAATCCCGTCAGACAGGGGGTTGGAAATCAGCCCCAGCATTTT. Its protein product is CASNPVRQGVGNQPQHF.

This chain uses TRBV6-1 with TRBJ1-5; D is unclear. CDR3 length: 16 amino acids. The V end lost 6 bases, the J end lost 2 bases, and 17 bases lay between the germline ends. CDR1 and CDR2 from the germline V gene are MNHNS and SASEGT. The CDR3 spells CASSSRRVQGNQPQHF. The CDR3, as DNA: TGTGCCAGCAGCTCCCGCCGGGTTCAGGGCAATCAGCCCCAGCATTTT.